This T cell receptor (beta chain) was recorded in a study of CXCR3-negative and CXCR3-positive naive CD8 T cells. Overall study results and limits: Comparison of naive CXCR3-negative and CXCR3-positive cells revealed similar TRBV-TRBJ usage, while memory cells differed. CXCR3-positive naive cells carried more hydrophobic TRB CDR3s than CXCR3-negative ones. TCR interaction strength was inferred from TRB CDR3 physicochemistry, as CD5 matched across naive subsets.

As for this clonotype: Its specificity is not known.

Germline values: CDR1 MNHEY, CDR2 SMNVEV (reference sequence). This CDR3 has 14 amino acids. Triplicate sorts, 300,000 or so cells apiece, were made for each CD8+ T cell subset. 5' RACE with UMI labels generated the TRB cDNA libraries. TCRdb re-called the 5' RACE reads, yielding one record per CDR3 amino acid sequence without DNA. The data include more than 80,000 distinct CDR3 sequences; the top ten clones carry around 0.82%. The TCR sequence derives from a human donor in good health. Some clones in this sample may be carry-over from other donors' samples. Specimen: naive CXCR3+ CD8+ T cells from blood. Indicated subset: CD45RO-CCR7+CD27+CD95- naive CD8+ T cells expressing CXCR3 (TNR3+). The chain has TRBV27 and TRBJ2-7; TCRdb designates TRBD1, a call that cannot be tested without DNA. CDR3 in amino acids: CASSTRTGSYEQYF.